These 2 T cell receptor beta chains originate from one sample sequenced in a study of OX40 agonist ivuxolimab in advanced cancers. Generated by immunoSEQ multiplex PCR, the TCRdb table keeps only in-frame clones and is missing some. The repertoire holds fewer than 45,000 clones, with about 83% as singletons. The source material was CD4+ or CD8+ T cells sorted from blood, sampled in a trial of the OX40 agonist ivuxolimab. These receptors all come from an adult with an advanced solid tumor such as melanoma, head and neck, liver or kidney cancer.

This chain connects TRBV4-1 to TRBJ1-1; weak D call: TRBD1 (5 bases). This CDR3 is built from 16 residues. V dropped 0 bases and J dropped 3 bases, with 14 bases sitting between them. The germline V gene has CDR1 MGHRA and CDR2 YSYEKL. CDR3 region: CASSQDIVGAYTEAFF. In DNA, the CDR3 is TGCGCCAGCAGCCAAGATATCGTCGGGGCTTACACTGAAGCTTTCTTT.

This chain links TRBV18 with TRBJ2-7; 7 nucleotides line up with TRBD2. Germline-derived CDR1 and CDR2 are KGHSH and LQKENI. The CDR3 is 15 residues long. Trimming removed 6 bases from V and 2 bases from J; junction bases left unmatched: 10. The CDR3 DNA is TGTGCCAGCTCGTCCGGGACTACCACTACCTACGAGCAGTACTTC. Protein: CASSSGTTTTYEQYF.